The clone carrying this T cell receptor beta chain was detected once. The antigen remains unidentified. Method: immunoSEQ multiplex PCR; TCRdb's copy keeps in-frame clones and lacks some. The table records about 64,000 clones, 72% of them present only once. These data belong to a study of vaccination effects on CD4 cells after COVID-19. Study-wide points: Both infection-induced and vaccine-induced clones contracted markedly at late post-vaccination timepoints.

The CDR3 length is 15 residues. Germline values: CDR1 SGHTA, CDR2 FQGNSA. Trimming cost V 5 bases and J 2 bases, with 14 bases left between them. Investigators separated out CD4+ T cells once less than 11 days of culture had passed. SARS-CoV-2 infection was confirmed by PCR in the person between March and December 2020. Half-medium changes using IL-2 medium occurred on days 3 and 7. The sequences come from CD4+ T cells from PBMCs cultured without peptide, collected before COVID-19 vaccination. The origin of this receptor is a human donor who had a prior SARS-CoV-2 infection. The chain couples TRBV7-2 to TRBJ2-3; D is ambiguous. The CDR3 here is CASSPKTVSTDTQYF. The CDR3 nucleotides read TGTGCCAGCAGCCCTAAGACGGTGTCCACAGATACGCAGTATTTT.